This paragraph reports one TCR beta chain. Its cognate antigen is unknown. This record comes from a study of blood T cells in healthy people across ages. In the study overall: Template switching caught about one barcoded beta molecule for each two T cells.

CDR3 length: 15 residues. The J segment lost 7 bases and the V segment lost 6 bases, leaving 13 bases of the junction unmatched. Germline CDR1 is MNHEY and CDR2 is SVGAGI. Per-sample yields of isolated PBMCs were at least 6 million. Study-wide results and limits: As naive T cell percentage varied, TCR beta diversity correlated strongly with it. Age advanced and TCR beta diversity per million T cells fell, roughly linearly.

A J-beta primer mix and a sample-barcoded 5' primer were used in a second PCR of roughly 6 to 11 cycles. In TCRdb, the 5' RACE reads were re-called with MiXCR into one record per CDR3 protein. The data show about 760,000 distinct CDR3 sequences, roughly 50% seen once. The sequence was obtained from a man aged 40-50 years in good health. This chain links TRBV6-5 with TRBJ2-3; 7 bases fit TRBD2. Sequenced sample: blood. For the CDR3, the DNA is TGTGCCAGCAGCCGAAAAGGGACTACGACAAATACGCAGTATTTT. Its protein product is CASSRKGTTTNTQYF.